These T cell receptor beta chains were read from a single sample in a study of T cell changes during pregnancy in multiple sclerosis. Generated by immunoSEQ multiplex PCR, the TCRdb table keeps only in-frame clones and is missing some. The table has roughly 42,000 clones, about 89% seen once. The specimen comprised CD4+ T cells from peripheral blood mononuclear cells, sampled in the first trimester of pregnancy. The origin of the receptors is a female donor with multiple sclerosis, enrolled in a pregnancy study. Both conserved end residues are part of each CDR3. A D gene is named only where the DNA matches it firmly. The size of a clone is reported for some rows only, either as once, few or many, or as a class for expanded clones.

d_gene | abundance | j_gene | v_gene | CDR3nt | CDR3aa
TRBD2 | . | TRBJ2-7 | TRBV19 | TGTGCCAGTAGGTCCGCCACTAGCGGATCCTCCTACGAGCAGTACTTC | CASRSATSGSSYEQYF
. | . | TRBJ1-4 | TRBV4-1 | TGCGCCAGCAGCCAAGATCCCCTTAATGAAAAACTGTTTTTT | CASSQDPLNEKLFF
. | . | TRBJ1-1 | TRBV4-1 | TGCGCCAGCAGCCGAATCGGGGATGAAGCTTTCTTT | CASSRIGDEAFF
TRBD2 | once | TRBJ2-2 | TRBV5-4 | TGTGCCAGCGCGCGAGCGACTAGCCTGACCGGGGAGCTGTTTTTT | CASARATSLTGELFF
. | . | TRBJ2-5 | TRBV2 | TGTGCCAGCAGTAGAGGGAGAGGAGAGACCCAGTACTTC | CASSRGRGETQYF
. | . | TRBJ2-2 | TRBV9 | TGTGCCAGCAGCGATTCGGGCGGGGTCGTGGGCACCGGGGAGCTGTTTTTT | CASSDSGGVVGTGELFF
TRBD2 | . | TRBJ2-1 | TRBV2 | TGTGCCAGCAGTGAGGTAGCGGGAGGTTACAATGAGCAGTTCTTC | CASSEVAGGYNEQFF
TRBD1 | once | TRBJ2-2 | TRBV11-2 | TGTGCCAGCAGCAAGACAGGGGCCACGAACACCGGGGAGCTGTTTTTT | CASSKTGATNTGELFF
TRBD2 | . | TRBJ2-3 | TRBV14 | TGTGCCAGCAGCCGAAGAGCGGGAGGGGGCACAGATACGCAGTATTTT | CASSRRAGGGTDTQYF
. | few | TRBJ2-7 | TRBV30 | TGTGCCTGCTCAGCCCGGGGTAGCTACGAGCAGTACTTC | CACSARGSYEQYF
TRBD1 | . | TRBJ1-1 | TRBV5-4 | TGTGCCAGCAGCCAGCCGGGACAGCGGAACACTGAAGCTTTCTTT | CASSQPGQRNTEAFF
TRBD1 | . | TRBJ2-7 | TRBV19 | TGTGCCAGTAGTCCTCGAGGACAGGGGTTTCCTCACGAGCAGTACTTC | CASSPRGQGFPHEQYF
. | . | TRBJ2-3 | TRBV27 | TGTGCCAGCAGCCGAAGGTCCGGAGCCCAATTCACAGATACGCAGTATTTT | CASSRRSGAQFTDTQYF
. | . | TRBJ1-4 | TRBV28 | TGTGCCAGCAGTTCCACGGGGGTTCCGAATGAAAAACTGTTTTTT | CASSSTGVPNEKLFF
. | few | TRBJ2-7 | TRBV10-1 | TGCGCCAGCAGTGGCCTAGGGGAAACGTCCTACGAGCAGTACTTC | CASSGLGETSYEQYF
TRBD1 | . | TRBJ1-2 | TRBV28 | TGTGCCAGCAGTTTCCCCCCTGGACAGGGGCAGGGCTACACCTTC | CASSFPPGQGQGYTF
. | . | TRBJ2-3 | TRBV5-1 | TGCGCCAGCAGCTTGGGTTCTAGCCGAACTAGCACAGATACGCAGTATTTT | CASSLGSSRTSTDTQYF
TRBD1 | few | TRBJ1-1 | TRBV4-1 | TGCGCCAGCAGCCGCCTGACAGGGGATAGGAACACTGAAGCTTTCTTT | CASSRLTGDRNTEAFF
TRBD1 | . | TRBJ2-2 | TRBV5-1 | TGCGCCAGCAGCCAGGGACAGGGAGGAAGAAACACCGGGGAGCTGTTTTTT | CASSQGQGGRNTGELFF
TRBD1 | . | TRBJ1-1 | TRBV10-3 | TGTGCCATCAGTGGACAGGGCTTGAACACTGAAGCTTTCTTT | CAISGQGLNTEAFF
. | . | TRBJ1-1 | TRBV12-5 | TGTGCTAGTGGTTTGGATCCCCCTACCGACAGGTCCTCTGAAGCTTTCTTT | CASGLDPPTDRSSEAFF
TRBD1 | . | TRBJ2-5 | TRBV5-1 | TGCGCCAGCAGCGTACCTGGGACAGGTAAAGAGACCCAGTACTTC | CASSVPGTGKETQYF
. | . | TRBJ1-2 | TRBV14 | TGTGCCAGCAGCCCCCTCAGTACACGGAGGAACTATGGCTACACCTTC | CASSPLSTRRNYGYTF
. | . | TRBJ2-7 | TRBV20-1 | TGCAGTGCTACCCGAGCCTACGAGCAGTACTTC | CSATRAYEQYF
TRBD1 | . | TRBJ2-1 | TRBV4-2 | TGTGCCAGCAGCCAAGTAACCGGGACAGGGCCCTACAATGAGCAGTTCTTC | CASSQVTGTGPYNEQFF
. | medium-sized | TRBJ1-2 | TRBV19 | TGTGCCAGTAGTATAGGTTTGAGGCAGGGGCATGGCTACACCTTC | CASSIGLRQGHGYTF
TRBD2 | few | TRBJ2-7 | TRBV19 | TGTGCCAGTAGTATTGGACTAGCGGGGACCTACGAGCAGTACTTC | CASSIGLAGTYEQYF
. | . | TRBJ1-1 | TRBV6-5 | TGTGCCAGCAGCCGGGGAGTAGGCACTGAAGCTTTCTTT | CASSRGVGTEAFF
. | . | TRBJ2-1 | TRBV27 | TGTGCCAGCAGTTTAGCCGGGGTTTACAATGAGCAGTTCTTC | CASSLAGVYNEQFF
. | . | TRBJ2-2 | TRBV2 | TGTGCCAGCAGTTTCCAGAACCTGGGGCTATTCGGCGGCGGGGAGCTGTTTTTT | CASSFQNLGLFGGGELFF
. | . | TRBJ1-1 | TRBV18 | TGTGCCAGCTCACCGAGGCAGGGCATGAACACTGAAGCTTTCTTT | CASSPRQGMNTEAFF
TRBD1 | once | TRBJ2-6 | TRBV6-1 | TGTGCCAGCAGTGAGCAGGGGACAGGGGTTAACTCTGGGGCCAACGTCCTGACTTTC | CASSEQGTGVNSGANVLTF
. | . | TRBJ2-3 | TRBV10-1 | TGCGCCAGCAGTGAGTCGTTGGCCAGGGATACGCAGTATTTT | CASSESLARDTQYF
. | . | TRBJ2-3 | TRBV7-8 | TGTGCCAGCAGCTTAGTGCGGACAGATACGCAGTATTTT | CASSLVRTDTQYF
. | . | TRBJ2-7 | TRBV7-2 | TGTGCCAGCAGCTCAGAATTCTCCTACGAGCAGTACTTC | CASSSEFSYEQYF
. | . | TRBJ1-3 | TRBV30 | TGTGCCTGGGACAGGCTCCCTGGAAACACCATATATTTT | CAWDRLPGNTIYF
. | . | TRBJ2-1 | TRBV29-1 | TGCAGCAGCGGGTTAGGCAGGGTGACCTACGATGAGCAGTTCTTC | CSSGLGRVTYDEQFF
. | . | TRBJ1-5 | TRBV10-2 | TGCGCCAGCAGTGAAGGGACTCATGGGGGGCAGCCCCAGCATTTT | CASSEGTHGGQPQHF
. | . | TRBJ1-4 | TRBV19 | TGTGCCAGTAGTATTTACTCGACACCAACTAATGAAAAACTGTTTTTT | CASSIYSTPTNEKLFF
. | . | TRBJ2-7 | TRBV11-2 | TGTGCCAGCAGCTCACCTTCGGCGGGACGAGCTCGCGAGCAGTACTTC | CASSSPSAGRAREQYF
TRBD1 | . | TRBJ1-4 | TRBV5-1 | TGCGCCAGCAGCTTGGACAGGGGAGGAAGGGAAAAACTGTTTTTT | CASSLDRGGREKLFF
. | . | TRBJ2-7 | TRBV7-6 | TGTGCCAGCAGCCAGCCTGGGCTATACGAGCAGTACTTC | CASSQPGLYEQYF
TRBD1 | . | TRBJ2-5 | TRBV10-3 | TGTGCCATCAGCAATTCGGGACAGGGGGGGAGGGAGACCCAGTACTTC | CAISNSGQGGRETQYF
TRBD1 | . | TRBJ1-1 | TRBV30 | TGTGCCTGTTCGGGACAGGGTCTGGCTGAAGCTTTCTTT | CACSGQGLAEAFF
. | . | TRBJ1-1 | TRBV30 | TGTGCCTGGAGTGACCTCTTTACAGGAGCATACACTGAAGCTTTCTTT | CAWSDLFTGAYTEAFF
. | few | TRBJ2-4 | TRBV7-8 | TGTGCCAGCAGCTCGGACAGCGTAAGAAGCATTCAGTACTTC | CASSSDSVRSIQYF
. | . | TRBJ2-2 | TRBV4-2 | TGTGCCAGCAGCCTCCCCCTCAGGGGAGCGAACACCGGGGAGCTGTTTTTT | CASSLPLRGANTGELFF
TRBD2 | . | TRBJ2-1 | TRBV5-4 | TGTGCCAGCAGCCACGGTGAGCGGGAGGGGAATGAGCAGTTCTTC | CASSHGEREGNEQFF
TRBD1 | . | TRBJ1-1 | TRBV19 | TGTGCCAGTAGCCAACTCTCGACAGGGACCACTGAAGCTTTCTTT | CASSQLSTGTTEAFF
TRBD1 | . | TRBJ2-7 | TRBV30 | TGTGCCGGGACAGGGGGCTTCTACGAGCAGTACTTC | CAGTGGFYEQYF
TRBD1 | . | TRBJ2-1 | TRBV7-2 | TGTGCCAGCAGCCGCCGTTTGGACAGGGGGCTTTGGAATGAGCAGTTCTTC | CASSRRLDRGLWNEQFF
. | . | TRBJ1-4 | TRBV7-2 | TGTGCCAGCAGCTTAGCACAGGGATCGGGCGAAAAACTGTTTTTT | CASSLAQGSGEKLFF
. | . | TRBJ2-4 | TRBV27 | TGTGCCAGCAGTTTATCTGGCAGAAACATTCAGTACTTC | CASSLSGRNIQYF
TRBD1 | . | TRBJ1-3 | TRBV6-1 | TGTGCCAGCAGTGTCTCCGGGACAGCCACCCACTCTGGAAACACCATATATTTT | CASSVSGTATHSGNTIYF
. | . | TRBJ2-3 | TRBV18 | TGTGCCAGCTCACCGCCGGGCACAGATACGCAGTATTTT | CASSPPGTDTQYF
. | . | TRBJ2-7 | TRBV7-2 | TGTGCCAGCAGCGGATGGCGGGGCTACGAGCAGTACTTC | CASSGWRGYEQYF
. | . | TRBJ1-1 | TRBV6-1 | TGTGCCGTTGGACAACGAAGGGCTTTCTTT | CAVGQRRAFF